This T cell receptor beta chain was sequenced during a study of T cells after yellow fever vaccination. Study-wide background: Low-cell-number fractions underwent preparation using SMART-Seq v4 Ultra Low Input.

This clonotype was seen a few times. Its specificity is unknown. Conversion of TCR transcripts into cDNA relied on 5'RACE template switching, which added a universal primer site and UMIs. TCRdb fed the 5' RACE reads into MiXCR, producing one record per CDR3 protein. The table includes 300,000 to 400,000 distinct CDR3 sequences, roughly an eighth detected once. Trimming removed 5 bases at V and 4 bases at J, with 17 bases between. Germline V gene sequence: CDR1 MNHEY, CDR2 SVGAGI. The CDR3 is 15 residues long. Study outcomes and limitations: After the booster, about 95% of CD4 and about 90% of CD8 primary-response clones were re-detected.

The gene calls are TRBV6-5 and TRBJ1-2; the D gene is possibly TRBD1 (6 bases). The sample was CD4+ T cells sorted from PBMCs, taken 15 days after the yellow fever booster vaccination. This clonotype was sampled from a man younger than 30 who received the YFV17D yellow fever vaccine. The CDR3 nucleotides are TGTGCCAGCAGTGAACAGGGATGGGGTTCCTATGGCTACACCTTC. It is translated as CASSEQGWGSYGYTF.